The 14 T cell receptor beta chains below all came from one sample that was sequenced in a study of cytomegalovirus exposure and HLA in healthy donors. 60 Vbeta and 13 Jbeta primers were used in PCR. The assay was immunoSEQ multiplex PCR, and TCRdb's table has in-frame clones only and misses some. The data hold 100,000 or so clones, with around 74% observed a single time. The sequencing sample was made of PBMCs. Every receptor here comes from a woman in her 40s in good health and CMV-seropositive.

This clone appeared a single time. The genes are TRBV5-4 and TRBJ2-5, with 9 bases identical to TRBD2. From germline, CDR1 is SGHNT and CDR2 YYREEE (reference sequence). This CDR3 spans 17 amino acids. Germline trimming cut 2 bases from V and 5 bases from J; bases unmatched to any gene: 13. Written as DNA, the CDR3 is TGTGCCAGCAGCTTCAAAAGACTAGCGGTGAGCGGGGAGACCCAGTACTTC. Amino acids: CASSFKRLAVSGETQYF. The whole variable domain, remainder taken from reference TRBV5-4 and TRBJ2-5, is ETGVTQSPTHLIKTRGQQVTLRCSSQSGHNTVSWYQQALGQGPQFIFQYYREEENGRGNFPPRFSGLQFPNYSSELNVNALELDDSALYLCASSFKRLAVSGETQYFGPGTRLLVL.

This chain links TRBV29-1 with TRBJ2-7; possible D gene TRBD2, 7 bases. Germline loops: CDR1 SQVTM, CDR2 ANQGSEA. V shed 2 bases and J shed 0 bases, with 14 bases lying between them. The CDR3 has 15 residues. The CDR3 bases are TGCAGCGTTGAACTTCGGGGGGCCGGCTCCTACGAGCAGTACTTC. This translates into CSVELRGAGSYEQYF.

This clone showed up just a few times. The CDR3 bases are TGTGCCAGCAGCTTAGCACAGATCGGCTACACCTTC. Amino acids: CASSLAQIGYTF. V and J are TRBV7-9 and TRBJ1-2; D uncertain. The CDR3 has 12 amino acids. The V end lost 0 bases, the J end lost 8 bases, and 7 bases lay between the germline ends. Germline values: CDR1 SEHNR, CDR2 FQNEAQ (reference sequence).

The rearrangement links TRBV5-1 to TRBJ2-1; possible D gene TRBD1, 6 bases. V lost 1 base to trimming and J lost 7 bases, with 12 bases between them. The CDR3 is 14 residues long. Germline V lookup: CDR1 SGHRS, CDR2 YFSETQ. In DNA, the CDR3 is TGCGCCAGCAGCTTGATCGGACAGCCTAATGAGCAGTTCTTC. It translates to CASSLIGQPNEQFF.

The rearrangement links TRBV27 to TRBJ2-1; 7 bases line up with TRBD1. This CDR3 spans 17 amino acids. Germline CDR1 and CDR2: MNHEY and SMNVEV (reference sequence). The V gene end was trimmed by 5 bases and the J gene end by 3 bases; junction bases not matched to a gene: 13. CDR3 sequence: CASSRDSRAGLYNEQFF. CDR3 nucleotide sequence: TGTGCCAGCAGTCGGGACAGCAGGGCCGGGCTCTACAATGAGCAGTTCTTC.

The J gene is TRBJ2-6, the V gene TRBV9; maybe TRBD1 (6 bases). This CDR3 contains 16 residues. Germline CDR1 and CDR2: SGDLS and YYNGEE. The V and J ends lost 6 bases and 4 bases respectively, with 17 bases between them. This CDR3 is CASNPRTQGGANVLTF. Written as DNA, the CDR3 is TGTGCCAGCAACCCGCGGACCCAGGGGGGGGCCAACGTCCTGACTTTC.

The chain couples TRBV11-2 to TRBJ1-2; the D gene is possibly TRBD1 (5 bases). Trimming took 4 bases from V and 8 from J, leaving 11 bases between them. CDR1 is SGHAT and CDR2 is FQNNGV in the germline V gene. The CDR3 has 12 residues. The CDR3 DNA sequence: TGTGCCAGCAGCTGGGGCGGTTACGGCTACACCTTC. The encoded protein is CASSWGGYGYTF.

The gene calls are TRBV15 and TRBJ2-7, with 9 bases aligning to TRBD2. J lost 0 bases, V lost 0 bases, and 15 bases had no gene match. Germline CDR1 reads LNHNV; CDR2 reads YYDKDF (reference sequence). There are 20 residues in the CDR3. This CDR3 is CATSRDPTARGRASSYEQYF. The CDR3 nucleotides read TGTGCCACCAGCAGAGATCCGACCGCCCGCGGGAGGGCCTCCTCCTACGAGCAGTACTTC.

The chain employs TRBV11-2 and TRBJ2-7; a weak D match, TRBD1 (6 bases). V lost 5 bases, J lost 0 bases, and 20 bases lay in between. Germline CDR1 is SGHAT and CDR2 is FQNNGV. This CDR3 comprises 17 residues. This CDR3 reads CASSPRVGTLNSYEQYF. CDR3 nucleotide sequence: TGTGCCAGCAGCCCGCGCGTCGGGACACTGAACTCCTACGAGCAGTACTTC. Complete variable domain (other parts from reference TRBV11-2 and TRBJ2-7): EAGVAQSPRYKIIEKRQSVAFWCNPISGHATLYWYQQILGQGPKLLIQFQNNGVVDDSQLPKDRFSAERLKGVDSTLKIQPAKLEDSAVYLCASSPRVGTLNSYEQYFGPGTRLTVT.

The sample holds a few counts of this clone. The chain links TRBV5-4 to TRBJ2-1, with TRBD2 identical over 9 bases. This CDR3 has 15 residues. Germline-derived CDR1 and CDR2 are SGHNT and YYREEE (reference sequence). V gave up 7 bases and J gave up 7 bases; unmatched junction bases: 12. The CDR3 loop is CASGLAGTKRNEQFF. CDR3 in DNA: TGTGCCAGCGGTCTAGCGGGAACCAAGCGAAATGAGCAGTTCTTC.

The gene calls are TRBV6-1 and TRBJ1-5; possible D gene TRBD1, 5 bases. From germline, CDR1 is MNHNS and CDR2 SASEGT. V gave up 6 bases and J gave up 2 bases, with 14 bases separating them. The CDR3 is 15 amino acids. This chain's CDR3 is CASRPGWGGNQPQHF. Here the CDR3 DNA reads TGTGCCAGCAGACCCGGATGGGGCGGCAATCAGCCCCAGCATTTT.

CDR3 region: CASSLIRQDGDGELFF. CDR3 DNA sequence: TGCGCCAGCAGCTTAATCCGACAGGACGGAGACGGGGAGCTGTTTTTT. This sequence joins TRBV5-1 and TRBJ2-2; perhaps TRBD1 as D (6 bases). V was clipped by 2 bases and J by 7 bases, with 18 bases between them. The CDR3 covers 16 residues. Germline V gene sequence: CDR1 SGHRS, CDR2 YFSETQ.

The J gene is TRBJ2-3, the V gene TRBV9; the D gene is possibly TRBD2 (6 bases). Trimming left V 0 bases short and J 2 bases short, with 16 bases between. This CDR3 contains 17 residues. Germline CDR1 reads SGDLS; CDR2 reads YYNGEE. The CDR3 spells CASSVEGGSLLTDTQYF. CDR3 sequence (DNA): TGTGCCAGCAGCGTAGAAGGAGGGTCGCTCCTCACAGATACGCAGTATTTT.

This clone turned up a few times. The chain combines TRBV5-1 with TRBJ2-3, with D possibly TRBD1 on 7 matching bases. This CDR3 has 15 residues. Germline V gene data show CDR1 as SGHRS and CDR2 as YFSETQ. V was shortened by 5 bases and J by 0 bases, with 13 bases between the two germline ends. The CDR3, as DNA: TGCGCCAGCAGTGCAGGGGGACTTAGCACAGATACGCAGTATTTT. It translates to CASSAGGLSTDTQYF.